This T cell receptor (beta chain) was sequenced during a study of technical replicates of blood from a few donors. The CDR3 spans 17 residues. Germline V gene sequence: CDR1 LGHNA, CDR2 YSLEER. The J segment lost 5 bases and the V segment lost 0 bases, leaving 9 bases of the junction unmatched. The assay was immunoSEQ multiplex PCR, and TCRdb's table has in-frame clones only and misses some. The sample records more than 65,000 clones, over 85% being singletons. The specimen was T cells isolated from PBMCs. The clonotype comes from a human donor in good health. The rearrangement joins TRBV4-3 to TRBJ1-4; TRBD1 aligns across 7 bases. CDR3 nucleotides: TGCGCCAGCAGCCAAGAAACTTCTGGACAGGTCAATGAAAAACTGTTTTTT. This sequence encodes CASSQETSGQVNEKLFF.